One sample yielded the 32 T cell receptor beta chains listed below, sequenced in a study of identical twins. TCRdb called the 5' RACE reads again in MiXCR, with one record for every CDR3 protein. The sample has approximately 300,000 distinct CDR3 sequences, 8.5% to 9.5% seen once. These sequences were also reported in another study, on yellow fever vaccine responses in identical twins.

Sequenced material: CD8+ T cells sorted from blood. All receptors derive from a young woman in good health.

This clonotype was seen at least ten times. The chain has TRBV12-3 or TRBV12-4 and TRBJ2-1; perhaps TRBD2 as D (6 bases). There are 12 residues in the CDR3. With 6 bases removed from V and 7 bases from J, the gap between germline ends came to 10 bases. The CDR3 reads CASSLSGNEQFF. In DNA form, the CDR3 reads TGTGCCAGCAGCCTGAGCGGGAATGAGCAGTTCTTC.

DNA of the CDR3: TGTGCCAAATTTTCTGGGGGGACATTTGGGGTGACCGGGGAGCTGTTTTTT. Amino acids: CAKFSGGTFGVTGELFF. The chain combines TRBV9 with TRBJ2-2, with D possibly called TRBD1 or TRBD2 (6 bases each). This CDR3 spans 17 amino acids. V was clipped by 9 bases and J by 5 bases, with 26 bases between them. From germline, CDR1 is SGDLS and CDR2 YYNGEE.

Many counts were recorded for this clonotype. The chain links TRBV11-2 to TRBJ2-1, with 12 bases lining up with TRBD2. The CDR3 runs to 16 residues. J was trimmed by 5 bases and V by 4 bases; bases with no gene match: 6. Germline CDR1 reads SGHAT; CDR2 reads FQNNGV. DNA for the CDR3: TGTGCCAGCAGCTCCGGACTAGCGGGGAATAACAATGAGCAGTTCTTC. It encodes CASSSGLAGNNNEQFF.

This clonotype was observed a few times. The chain is built from TRBV13 and TRBJ2-5, with a tentative D call TRBD2 (7 bases). Per germline, CDR1 PRHDT and CDR2 FYEKMQ (reference sequence). V was clipped by 5 bases and J by 5 bases, with 18 bases between them. The CDR3 runs to 15 residues. In DNA, the CDR3 is TGTGCCAGCAGCACAGGGAGGGCACCGACGGAGACCCAGTACTTC. The encoded protein is CASSTGRAPTETQYF. Drawing the rest from reference TRBV13 and TRBJ2-5, the complete variable domain is AAGVIQSPRHLIKEKRETATLKCYPIPRHDTVYWYQQGPGQDPQFLISFYEKMQSDKGSIPDRFSAQQFSDYHSELNMSSLELGDSALYFCASSTGRAPTETQYFGPGTRLLVL.

The sample holds many counts of this clonotype. The chain joins TRBV7-2 to TRBJ2-7, with D unresolved. The CDR3 length is 14 residues. Trimming left V 1 base short and J 3 bases short, with 10 bases between. CDR1 SGHTA and CDR2 FQGNSA come from the germline V gene. CDR3: CASSLGAGFYEQYF. The CDR3 DNA is TGTGCCAGCAGCTTAGGAGCAGGCTTCTACGAGCAGTACTTC.

At least ten counts were recorded for this clonotype. The chain employs TRBV27 and TRBJ2-5, with D possibly matching TRBD1 (5 bases). The V end was cut by 5 bases, the J end by 3 bases, with 13 bases between. The CDR3 has 14 amino acids. Germline CDR1 MNHEY, CDR2 SMNVEV (reference sequence). The CDR3 bases are TGTGCCAGCAGTGCTATCCAGGGTGAAGAGACCCAGTACTTC. It specifies CASSAIQGEETQYF.

The table lists this clonotype with many counts. The chain recombines TRBV4-3 with TRBJ2-3; D perhaps matches TRBD2 (5 bases). CDR1 LGHNA and CDR2 YSLEER come from the germline V gene. Trimming pared 0 bases from V and 5 bases from J, leaving 9 bases between. The CDR3 sequence is 14 residues long. The CDR3 DNA reads TGCGCCAGCAGCCAAGAAGGCGGGCGAGATACGCAGTATTTT. Translating it yields CASSQEGGRDTQYF.

In its sample, this clonotype was seen a few times. V usage is TRBV24-1 and J usage is TRBJ2-7; D call uncertain. Germline CDR1 is KGHDR and CDR2 is SFDVKD. Between the trimmed V and J ends, which lost 5 bases and 2 bases, there was a span of 12 bases. CDR3 length: 14 amino acids. CDR3 amino acids: CATSGNGYPYEQYF. CDR3 in DNA: TGTGCCACCAGTGGGAACGGATACCCCTACGAGCAGTACTTC.

This clonotype was detected a few times. This chain links TRBV4-3 with TRBJ1-1; 7 bases map to TRBD1. The CDR3 is 17 residues long. CDR1 is LGHNA and CDR2 is YSLEER in the germline V gene. V lost 0 bases to trimming and J lost 0 bases; unmatched junction nucleotides: 7. CDR3 sequence (DNA): TGCGCCAGCAGCCAAGATGTTCAGGGGGTTATGAACACTGAAGCTTTCTTT. Translating it yields CASSQDVQGVMNTEAFF.

This clonotype was recorded many times. V is TRBV7-9 and J is TRBJ2-1, with 7 bases lining up with TRBD1. The germline V gene has CDR1 SEHNR and CDR2 FQNEAQ (reference sequence). The length of the CDR3 is 15 residues. Trimming at V came to 1 base and at J to 4 bases, leaving 4 bases not matched to a gene. This CDR3 is CASSLVPGQYNEQFF. DNA for the CDR3: TGTGCCAGCAGCTTAGTCCCGGGACAGTACAATGAGCAGTTCTTC.

In this sample, this clonotype turned up many times. An end of the junction does not agree with germline; a read error may underlie this. The chain uses TRBV5-1 and TRBJ2-4, with a tentative D call TRBD2 (5 bases). CDR1 and CDR2 (germline): SGHRS, YFSETQ. The CDR3 covers 12 residues. The CDR3 nucleotides are TGTGCCAGCAGCTTAGAGGGAAACATTCAGTACTTC. This translates into CASSLEGNIQYF.

This clonotype was detected only a few times. The CDR3 sequence is CAGARGGIATNEKLFF. The DNA of the CDR3 is TGTGCCGGAGCGCGGGGAGGGATTGCAACTAATGAAAAACTGTTTTTT. The chain couples TRBV28 to TRBJ1-4; D is uncertain. The CDR3 has 16 amino acids. CDR1 and CDR2 (germline): MDHEN, SYDVKM. V lost 11 bases and J lost 0, with 19 bases in between. Using reference TRBV28 and TRBJ1-4 for the parts outside the CDR3, the full variable domain is DVKVTQSSRYLVKRTGEKVFLECVQDMDHENMFWYRQDPGLGLRLIYFSYDVKMKEKGDIPEGYSVSREKKERFSLILESASTNQTSMYLCAGARGGIATNEKLFFGSGTQLSVL.

In this sample, this clonotype turned up many times. The genes are TRBV5-1 and TRBJ2-7; D gene ambiguous. Per the germline V gene, CDR1 is SGHRS and CDR2 is YFSETQ. V was cut by 4 bases and J by 0 bases, with 2 bases left in between. The CDR3 covers 11 residues. Written as DNA, the CDR3 is TGCGCCAGCAGCAACTCCTACGAGCAGTACTTC. Translated, it gives CASSNSYEQYF.

The V call is TRBV5-4, the J call TRBJ2-3; 8 bases map to TRBD2. Per germline, CDR1 SGHNT and CDR2 YYREEE (reference sequence). V was clipped by 0 bases and J by 3 bases; unmatched bases: 9. The CDR3 consists of 17 residues. The CDR3 DNA reads as TGTGCCAGCAGCTTGGGAGTGGCGGGGGGACTGACAGATACGCAGTATTTT. Protein: CASSLGVAGGLTDTQYF. The complete variable domain, with remaining parts taken from reference TRBV5-4 and TRBJ2-3, reads ETGVTQSPTHLIKTRGQQVTLRCSSQSGHNTVSWYQQALGQGPQFIFQYYREEENGRGNFPPRFSGLQFPNYSSELNVNALELDDSALYLCASSLGVAGGLTDTQYFGPGTRLTVL.

The chain is built from TRBV18 and TRBJ2-5; D perhaps matches TRBD2 (6 bases). The CDR3 consists of 15 residues. V was shortened by 2 bases and J by 1 base, with 11 bases between the two germline ends. Germline loops: CDR1 KGHSH, CDR2 LQKENI. The DNA for the CDR3 is TGTGCCAGCTCACCATCTAGTAGCGGCCAAGAGACCCAGTACTTC. Its translation is CASSPSSSGQETQYF.

This chain uses TRBV3-1 with TRBJ2-7, with D possibly matching TRBD2 (5 bases). The CDR3 is 14 residues long. Trimming stripped 0 bases from V and 4 bases from J, with 10 bases between. Germline CDR1 and CDR2: LGHDT and YNNKEL (reference sequence). The CDR3 DNA reads as TGTGCCAGCAGCCAAGAGGTATCGGGATACGAGCAGTACTTC. It translates to CASSQEVSGYEQYF.

This clonotype was observed many times. The chain is built from TRBV29-1 and TRBJ1-2; TRBD1 matches at 7 bases. Germline V lookup: CDR1 SQVTM, CDR2 ANQGSEA. This CDR3 spans 17 amino acids. Trimming removed 2 bases from V and 0 bases from J; junction bases left unmatched: 12. CDR3 region: CSVENQNDRESNYGYTF. The CDR3, as DNA: TGCAGCGTTGAAAACCAAAACGACAGGGAATCTAACTATGGCTACACCTTC.

This rearrangement joins TRBV10-3 to TRBJ1-4; perhaps TRBD1 as D (6 bases). This CDR3 is built from 15 residues. V was cut by 0 bases and J by 6 bases, with 11 bases left in between. Germline values: CDR1 ENHRY, CDR2 SYGVKD. The CDR3 region is CAISESGGADEKLFF. CDR3 DNA: TGTGCCATCAGTGAGTCCGGGGGGGCAGATGAAAAACTGTTTTTT.

This clonotype was detected a few times. The V call is TRBV4-3, the J call TRBJ2-1; 10 positions agree with TRBD2. This CDR3 has 16 amino acids. V dropped 0 bases and J dropped 4; count of bases not matched to a gene: 3. Germline CDR1 reads LGHNA; CDR2 reads YSLEER. The CDR3 protein is CASSQEWTSGYNEQFF. In nucleotides, the CDR3 is TGCGCCAGCAGCCAAGAGTGGACTAGCGGTTACAATGAGCAGTTCTTC.

The table lists this clonotype with a few counts. The chain uses TRBV11-2 and TRBJ2-5, with 7 bases matching TRBD1. The CDR3 contains 19 residues. V lost 4 bases to trimming and J lost 4 bases; unmatched junction nucleotides: 21. Germline lookup yields CDR1 SGHAT and CDR2 FQNNGV. The CDR3 coding sequence is TGTGCCAGCAGCTCCCAGACCCTCTCGACAGGGCGTTCCAGAGAGACCCAGTACTTC. Translating it yields CASSSQTLSTGRSRETQYF.

The rearrangement links TRBV21-1 to TRBJ2-7; TRBD2, as called in the table, went unchecked against the DNA. TRBV21-1 is listed as a pseudogene. This CDR3 region has 18 residues. CDR3 in amino acids: CASSKRFFKDWSSYEQYF. For the CDR3, the DNA is TGTGCCAGCAGCAAAAGGTTCTTTAAGGACTGGAGCTCCTACGAGCAGTACTTC.

The sample holds a few counts of this clonotype. The rearrangement links TRBV4-3 to TRBJ1-4; D gene ambiguous. CDR1 is LGHNA, CDR2 YSLEER, per germline. The CDR3 consists of 14 residues. V was trimmed by 0 bases and J by 10 bases, leaving 12 bases between them. The CDR3 spells CASSQDSRVGKLFF. As DNA, the CDR3 is TGCGCCAGCAGCCAAGATAGTAGGGTTGGAAAACTGTTTTTT.

At least ten counts were recorded for this clonotype. Written as DNA, the CDR3 is TGTGCCAGCAGCCCCCGGACAGGGAAATACGAGCAGTACTTC. Translated: CASSPRTGKYEQYF. V and J are TRBV7-9 and TRBJ2-7, with 8 bases matching TRBD1. The CDR3 sequence is 14 residues long. The V segment lost 5 bases and the J segment 4 bases; nucleotides outside the gene matches: 7. In germline, CDR1 is SEHNR, CDR2 FQNEAQ (reference sequence).

This clonotype appeared many times. The chain uses TRBV20-1 and TRBJ2-1; the D gene is possibly TRBD2 (5 bases). The CDR3 spans 14 residues. V lost 3 bases and J 9 bases, leaving 18 bases between the germline ends. The germline CDR1 and CDR2 sequences are DFQATT and SNEGSKA (reference sequence). CDR3 sequence (DNA): TGCAGTGCTAGCCTCCCCGGGATCCGGAGTGAGCAGTTCTTC. Translated: CSASLPGIRSEQFF.

This clonotype was observed many times. This sequence joins TRBV2 and TRBJ2-7; D possibly corresponds to TRBD2 (5 bases). The germline V and J ends were trimmed by 6 bases and 0 bases, with 18 bases remaining between them. In germline, CDR1 is SNHLY, CDR2 FYNNEI. This CDR3 comprises 16 residues. The CDR3 reads CASSQEWEHLSYEQYF. DNA of the CDR3: TGTGCCAGCAGCCAGGAGTGGGAGCACCTCTCCTACGAGCAGTACTTC. The variable domain in full, with the rest retrieved from reference TRBV2 and TRBJ2-7, is EPEVTQTPSHQVTQMGQEVILRCVPISNHLYFYWYRQILGQKVEFLVSFYNNEISEKSEIFDDQFSVERPDGSNFTLKIRSTKLEDSAMYFCASSQEWEHLSYEQYFGPGTRLTVT.

This CDR3 is CASGTWELFF. DNA for the CDR3: TGTGCCAGCGGTACCTGGGAGCTGTTTTTT. The chain carries TRBV25-1 and TRBJ2-2; D remains ambiguous. With 8 bases removed from V and 9 bases from J, the gap between germline ends came to 7 bases. The germline CDR1 and CDR2 sequences are MGHDK and SYGVNS. This CDR3 is built from 10 residues.

In its sample, this clonotype was seen a few times. V and J are TRBV6-2 or TRBV6-3 and TRBJ2-5; 8 bases map to TRBD2. The CDR3 consists of 13 residues. The V and J ends lost 3 bases and 4 bases, in that order; junction bases with no gene match: 1. CDR1 is MNHEY, CDR2 SVGEGT, per germline. CDR3 in amino acids: CASSYAGGETQYF. The CDR3 nucleotides read TGTGCCAGCAGTTATGCGGGAGGAGAGACCCAGTACTTC.

This clonotype was found many times. This chain links TRBV6-5 with TRBJ2-1, with no clear D. CDR3 length: 16 amino acids. Between the trimmed V and J ends, which lost 0 bases and 0 bases, there was a span of 9 bases. The germline V gene encodes CDR1 MNHEY and CDR2 SVGAGI. In DNA, the CDR3 is TGTGCCAGCAGTTACTCGTCCGCCAGCTCCTACAATGAGCAGTTCTTC. It codes for CASSYSSASSYNEQFF.

In this sample, this clonotype turned up a few times. J is TRBJ2-7 and V is TRBV7-9; TRBD1 matches 8 bases. CDR1 is SEHNR and CDR2 is FQNEAQ in the germline V gene (reference sequence). Germline trimming cut 4 bases from V and 3 bases from J; bases unmatched to any gene: 5. The CDR3 runs to 14 residues. The DNA of the CDR3 is TGTGCCAGCAGCTCGACAGGGGCTGGCTACGAGCAGTACTTC. Residues: CASSSTGAGYEQYF. Using reference TRBV7-9 and TRBJ2-7 for the parts outside the CDR3, the full variable domain is DTGVSQNPRHKITKRGQNVTFRCDPISEHNRLYWYRQTLGQGPEFLTYFQNEAQLEKSRLLSDRFSAERPKGSFSTLEIQRTEQGDSAMYLCASSSTGAGYEQYFGPGTRLTVT.

At least ten counts were recorded for this clonotype. This chain links TRBV27 with TRBJ2-1; 8 bases agree with TRBD2. The junction had 9 bases not matched to a gene; V was cut back by 2 bases and J by 6 bases. Germline V CDR1 and CDR2: MNHEY, SMNVEV (reference sequence). The length of the CDR3 is 16 residues. The CDR3 DNA follows: TGTGCCAGCAGTTTACTGCTGGCGGGAGGAAGCAATGAGCAGTTCTTC. Translation gives CASSLLLAGGSNEQFF.

The sample holds many counts of this clonotype. An end of the junction differs from the germline gene, which may be a read error. The chain links TRBV4-1 to TRBJ2-2; D unclear. The CDR3 has 13 residues. CDR1 and CDR2 (germline): MGHRA, YSYEKL. The CDR3 reads CASSPENIGELFF. The CDR3 DNA reads as TGCGCCAGCAGCCCCGAGAACATCGGGGAGCTGTTTTTT.

Ten or more counts support this clonotype. The rearrangement joins TRBV29-1 to TRBJ2-1; TRBD1 agrees at 8 bases. J was trimmed by 6 bases and V by 2 bases; bases with no gene match: 9. The CDR3 consists of 15 residues. From germline, CDR1 is SQVTM and CDR2 ANQGSEA. Here the CDR3 reads CSVELGQGSGNEQFF. The DNA of the CDR3 is TGCAGCGTTGAATTAGGACAGGGAAGTGGCAATGAGCAGTTCTTC.